These 12 T cell receptor beta chains originate from one sample sequenced in a study of CD8+CD57+ T cells in acquired aplastic anemia. Sequencing involved patients with CD8+CD57+ cell expansion previously shown by flow cytometry. Genomic DNA templated the TCR beta VDJ and CDR3 profiling. MiXCR was run by TCRdb on the reads, yielding one entry per CDR3 protein. The table has approximately 170,000 distinct CDR3 sequences, more than 45% seen once. The sample comprised sorted CD4+, CD8+, or CD8+CD57+ T cells (not recorded which) from PBMCs. The receptors derive from a human donor with aplastic anemia.

On this clonotype itself: A much larger clone differs from this one at a single base, so this may be a read error. The chain has TRBV3-1 and TRBJ1-1; no reliable D call. Germline lookup yields CDR1 LGHDT and CDR2 YNNKEL (reference sequence). This CDR3 contains 14 residues. Trimming pared 4 bases from V and 0 bases from J, leaving 9 bases between. The CDR3 bases are TGTGCCAGCAGCCCACGGTCCATGAACACTGAAGCTTTCTTT. Its translation: CASSPRSMNTEAFF.

The rearrangement links TRBV5-1 to TRBJ2-2; D is perhaps TRBD1 (5 bases). Germline CDR1 and CDR2: SGHRS and YFSETQ. CDR3 length equals 13 residues. The V gene lost 4 bases and the J gene lost 5 bases, with 9 bases spanning the gap. CDR3 sequence (DNA): TGCGCCAGCAGCCAGCAGGGTACCGGGGAGCTGTTTTTT. This sequence encodes CASSQQGTGELFF.

The chain combines TRBV7-9 with TRBJ1-4; D perhaps matches TRBD1 (5 bases). Germline-derived CDR1 and CDR2 are SEHNR and FQNEAQ (reference sequence). Trimming took 4 bases from V and 8 from J, leaving 14 bases between them. The CDR3 spans 14 residues. CDR3 coding DNA: TGTGCCAGCAGCTCGGGACCGGGTGTCGAAAAACTGTTTTTT. As protein: CASSSGPGVEKLFF. Full variable domain (outside the CDR3, taken from reference TRBV7-9 and TRBJ1-4): DTGVSQNPRHKITKRGQNVTFRCDPISEHNRLYWYRQTLGQGPEFLTYFQNEAQLEKSRLLSDRFSAERPKGSFSTLEIQRTEQGDSAMYLCASSSGPGVEKLFFGSGTQLSVL.

In this sample, this clonotype turned up many times. This chain connects TRBV12-3 or TRBV12-4 to TRBJ2-2; D call uncertain. The CDR3 totals 13 residues. The V and J ends lost 6 bases and 8 bases respectively, with 13 bases between them. The CDR3 loop is CASSYRRIGELFF. CDR3 nucleotides: TGTGCCAGCAGCTACCGTCGTATAGGGGAGCTGTTTTTT.

The chain has TRBV5-1 and TRBJ1-1; D perhaps matches TRBD1 (5 bases). V lost 4 bases and J 10 bases, leaving 20 bases between the germline ends. The CDR3 is 14 amino acids. Germline V lookup: CDR1 SGHRS, CDR2 YFSETQ. In nucleotides, the CDR3 is TGCGCCAGCAGCCCCGGGGGGGAGGGGCAGCGAGCTTTCTTT. Amino acid sequence: CASSPGGEGQRAFF.

V usage is TRBV4-1 and J usage is TRBJ1-1; D ambiguous. Germline V lookup: CDR1 MGHRA, CDR2 YSYEKL. The CDR3 is made up of 13 amino acids. The germline V and J ends were trimmed by 2 bases and 1 base, with 5 bases remaining between them. CDR3 in DNA: TGCGCCAGCAGCCAATTCGGGAACACTGAAGCTTTCTTT. It is translated as CASSQFGNTEAFF.

Ten or more counts support this clonotype. The chain carries TRBV6-2 or TRBV6-3 and TRBJ1-5, with D perhaps TRBD1 (5 bases). Germline CDR1 reads MNHEY; CDR2 reads SVGEGT. The germline V and J ends were trimmed by 6 bases and 8 bases, with 17 bases remaining between them. CDR3 size: 14 residues. CDR3 in DNA: TGTGCCAGCAGACCCCCGGGTTCAGGGAAGCCCCAGCATTTT. Protein: CASRPPGSGKPQHF.

At least ten counts were recorded for this clonotype. The rearrangement joins TRBV9 to TRBJ2-4; 10 bases fit TRBD1. The trim removed 7 bases at V and 8 bases at J, leaving 9 bases unmatched. Per the germline V gene, CDR1 is SGDLS and CDR2 is YYNGEE. This CDR3 has 14 residues. CDR3 nucleotides: TGTGCCAGCGGAGAAGGGACAGGGGTAGACATTCAGTACTTC. Its protein is CASGEGTGVDIQYF.

This clonotype was seen repeatedly, ten times or more. The V and J genes are TRBV12-3 or TRBV12-4 and TRBJ1-6; no clear D. The germline V and J ends were trimmed by 2 bases and 5 bases, with 10 bases remaining between them. There are 15 residues in the CDR3. The CDR3 sequence: CASSLREVNNSPLHF. The CDR3 region has the DNA TGTGCCAGCAGTTTAAGGGAGGTAAATAATTCACCCCTCCACTTT.

In DNA form, the CDR3 reads TGTGCCGCGGGGGGACTAAACACTGAAGCTTTCTTT. Translated: CAAGGLNTEAFF. The rearrangement links TRBV7-9 to TRBJ1-1, with D possibly TRBD1 on 5 matching bases. CDR1 is SEHNR, CDR2 FQNEAQ, per germline (reference sequence). The CDR3 extends over 12 amino acids. With 11 bases removed from V and 2 bases from J, the gap between germline ends came to 12 bases.

This clonotype was detected a few times. This sequence joins TRBV2 and TRBJ2-1; TRBD1 matches at 9 bases. Germline CDR1 is SNHLY and CDR2 is FYNNEI. The CDR3 has 15 amino acids. V was pared by 1 base and J by 6 bases, with 4 bases of the junction left unmatched. CDR3 sequence reads: CASSEEGQGFNEQFF. CDR3 DNA sequence: TGTGCCAGCAGTGAAGAGGGACAGGGATTCAATGAGCAGTTCTTC.

This clonotype was observed many times. The V and J genes are TRBV29-1 and TRBJ2-1; 7 nucleotides agree with TRBD1. J lost 8 bases, V lost 6 bases, and 7 bases had no gene match. This CDR3 region has 12 residues. CDR1 is SQVTM and CDR2 is ANQGSEA in the germline V gene. The CDR3 DNA is TGCAGCGTGATGACAGGGCCCGATGAGCAGTTCTTC. This sequence encodes CSVMTGPDEQFF.